This TCR beta chain was identified during a study of blood T cell repertoires in COVID-19. At the level of the study: The origin of the acute and convalescent COVID-19 samples was the United States, Italy and Spain. T cells, B-cell-depleted T cells, or PBMCs supplied cDNA or gDNA.

Generated by immunoSEQ multiplex PCR, the TCRdb table keeps only in-frame clones and is missing some. The sample lists 300,000 to 400,000 clones, 80% to 90% occurring once. V was cut by 6 bases and J by 7 bases, with 22 bases left in between. CDR3 length: 16 amino acids. Germline assignment: CDR1 LGHDT and CDR2 YNNKEL (reference sequence). This chain connects TRBV3-1 (or the pseudogene TRBV3-2) to TRBJ1-5; possible D gene TRBD1, 6 bases. This clonotype was obtained from a young woman with COVID-19, enrolled during active disease. The sample was peripheral blood. The CDR3: CASSPTGHQNLQPQHF. The CDR3 DNA reads as TGTGCCAGCAGTCCCACGGGACATCAGAACTTGCAGCCCCAGCATTTT.